Here is one T cell receptor beta chain with its context. This sample was taken from a study of blood T cell repertoires in COVID-19. Study-wide context: Samples came from the United States, Italy and Spain, spanning acute and convalescent COVID-19.

Original analysis: Cell counts per sample came from amplifying reference gene primers. Using immunoSEQ multiplex PCR, the repertoire was profiled, and TCRdb retains in-frame clones only, with some absent. V, J and clone size were drawn from that table, and D and trimming were deduced from the DNA. The sample contains more than 100,000 clones, around 90% of which appear only once. Seattle's cohort entered during active infection and was followed longitudinally. Trimming at V came to 4 bases and at J to 0 bases, leaving 3 bases not matched to a gene. The germline gives CDR1 MGHRA, CDR2 YSYEKL. The CDR3 covers 15 residues.

This receptor was obtained from a woman aged 60-75 years with COVID-19, enrolled during active disease. Input material: peripheral blood. The chain combines TRBV4-1 with TRBJ2-7, with 10 bases aligning to TRBD1. CDR3 sequence reads: CASSLGQGGSYEQYF. In DNA form, the CDR3 reads TGCGCCAGCAGCCTTGGACAGGGGGGCTCCTACGAGCAGTACTTC.